This T cell receptor (beta chain) was observed in a study of blood T cell repertoires in COVID-19. Across the study: Samples of COVID-19 (acute and convalescent) were obtained from the United States, Italy and Spain. From T cells, B-cell-depleted T cells, or PBMCs came the material, which was cDNA or gDNA.

As processed by the authors: Estimated nucleated cell counts came from reference gene primer amplification. The protocol was immunoSEQ multiplex PCR, while the TCRdb copy is restricted to in-frame clones and leaves out a portion. The DNA was the basis for D and trimming; V, J and clone size are from that table. The table lists approximately 140,000 clones, about 90% of them singletons. V dropped 5 bases and J dropped 4; count of bases not matched to a gene: 8. The germline V gene encodes CDR1 SGHVS and CDR2 FQNEAQ. This CDR3 is 15 amino acids long. Specimen: peripheral blood. The J gene is TRBJ2-3, the V gene TRBV7-8; the match to TRBD1 covers 8 bases. The clonotype comes from an older man with acute or convalescent COVID-19. For the CDR3, the DNA is TGTGCCAGCAGCCAGCAGGGGGCAGGGGCAGATACGCAGTATTTT. The encoded protein is CASSQQGAGADTQYF.